The sequence of this T cell receptor (beta chain) was determined in a study of T cells expressing NK-cell markers. Study at large: The authors derived TCR beta repertoires from sorted CD3+CD56+NKG2C+, CD3+CD56+NKG2C- and CD3+CD56-NKG2C+ T cells.

The CDR3 has 15 residues. Germline CDR1 and CDR2: WSHSY and SAAADI. TCRdb reworked the 5' RACE reads into one entry per CDR3 protein, no DNA. The sample totals some 450,000 distinct CDR3 sequences. The clonotype originates from a woman aged 18-69 years in good health. Input material: blood T cells: a sorted CD56 or NKG2C T cell subset, CD4+ or CD8+ T cells, or bulk PBMC T cells (not recorded which). V and J are TRBV10-2 and TRBJ1-1; TCRdb reports TRBD1, a call that lacks DNA to check it against. CDR3 sequence reads: CASSESPGLNTEAFF.